The clone carrying this T cell receptor (beta chain) appeared a few times. The sample belongs to a study of blood T cell repertoires in COVID-19. Study details: Both acute and convalescent COVID-19 samples were obtained from the United States, Italy and Spain.

Participants were placed into cohorts based on the clinical history they reported. Cohort 3 donors were reported recovered after two negative PCRs, clearance, or symptom resolution. In the authors' methods: Nucleated cell counts were estimated from reference gene primer amplification. Data came from immunoSEQ multiplex PCR; TCRdb stores just in-frame clones and leaves some out. That table supplies the V and J calls and clone size; D and trimming were determined from the DNA. The table lists a few hundred thousand clones, 80% to 90% of them singletons, with less than 2.5% in the top ten. The sample was PBMCs or T cells enriched from blood (not recorded which). The sequence came from a man aged 25-40 years who had recovered from COVID-19.

In DNA form, the CDR3 reads TGTGCCATCAGTGACCGGGCGGGCCCCCCCCACGGTGAGCAGTTCTTC. This gives the protein CAISDRAGPPHGEQFF. The rearrangement links TRBV10-3 to TRBJ2-1, with D possibly TRBD2 on 5 matching bases. The CDR3 has 16 residues. V gave up 3 bases and J gave up 9 bases, with 21 bases separating them. Germline-derived CDR1 and CDR2 are ENHRY and SYGVKD.